The 11 T cell receptor beta chains below were found in one sample sequenced in a study of Tregs in tolerant kidney transplant recipients. The nonmyeloablative bone marrow transplants came from related graft donors, with transient mixed chimerism. TCRdb's table, derived via immunoSEQ multiplex PCR, lists solely in-frame clones and lacks some. The sample features tens of thousands of clones, with 1.8% in its top ten. The starting material was CD4+ T cells from blood (PBMCs), obtained 24 months after the transplant. Receptors originate from a human patient who received a combined kidney and bone marrow transplant. Some T cells may be supplied by the graft donor.

As for this clone: The read falls 3 residues short of the CDR3 end, and the missing part is taken from the germline J gene. This chain joins TRBV7-2 and TRBJ2-5, with 9 positions matching TRBD1. Germline CDR1 and CDR2: SGHTA and FQGNSA. This CDR3 has 15 amino acids. Trimming at V came to 5 bases and at J to 5 bases, leaving 9 bases not matched to a gene. The CDR3 protein is CASSAPGQGRETQYF. The covered CDR3 bases are TGTGCCAGCAGCGCCCCAGGACAGGGGAGGGAGACC.

With respect to this clone: The observed sequence ends 3 residues before the CDR3 terminus, with the missing tail filled in from the germline J gene. The V call is TRBV29-1, the J call TRBJ1-2; 8 bases are a match to TRBD1. Germline loops: CDR1 SQVTM, CDR2 ANQGSEA. The CDR3 is 12 amino acids. V trimming: 7 bases; J trimming: 2 bases; junction bases outside the gene matches: 3. The covered CDR3 bases are TGCAGCGCCGGACAGGGAAACTATGGC. It yields the protein CSAGQGNYG. The entire CDR3 reads CSAGQGNYGYTF. Full variable domain (remainder filled in from reference TRBV29-1 and TRBJ1-2): SAVISQKPSRDICQRGTSLTIQCQVDSQVTMMFWYRQQPGQSLTLIATANQGSEATYESGFVIDKFPISRPNLTFSTLTVSNMSPEDSSIYLCSAGQGNYGYTFGSGTRLTVV.

In regard to this clone: Read coverage stops 3 residues before the CDR3 terminus; the germline J gene supplies the remainder. The gene calls are TRBV9 and TRBJ2-3, with 10 bases matching TRBD2. The V segment lost 3 bases and the J segment 0 bases; nucleotides outside the gene matches: 10. Per the germline V gene, CDR1 is SGDLS and CDR2 is YYNGEE. The CDR3 consists of 18 residues. The CDR3 loop reads CASSETLGLASSTDTQYF. The part of the CDR3 DNA that was read is TGTGCCAGCAGCGAAACCCTGGGACTAGCGTCTAGCACAGATACG.

The CDR3 is CASSRDRGSPNSPLHF. The part of the CDR3 DNA that was read is TGTGCCAGCAGCAGGGACAGGGGTAGCCCTAATTCACCC. The V gene is TRBV5-4, the J gene TRBJ1-6, with TRBD1 matching 10 bases. The read finishes 3 residues shy of the CDR3 end, and the germline J gene is used to complete it. Germline V lookup: CDR1 SGHNT, CDR2 YYREEE (reference sequence). V gave up 4 bases and J gave up 6 bases; unmatched junction bases: 7. This CDR3 has 16 residues. The complete variable domain, with remaining parts taken from reference TRBV5-4 and TRBJ1-6, reads ETGVTQSPTHLIKTRGQQVTLRCSSQSGHNTVSWYQQALGQGPQFIFQYYREEENGRGNFPPRFSGLQFPNYSSELNVNALELDDSALYLCASSRDRGSPNSPLHFGNGTRLTVT.

Points on this clone: The DNA ends 3 residues before the CDR3 does, and the rest of the CDR3 is filled in from the germline J gene. The chain couples TRBV7-2 to TRBJ2-1, with 7 bases aligning to TRBD1. J was trimmed by 6 bases and V by 8 bases; bases with no gene match: 7. The V gene's germline CDR1 is SGHTA and CDR2 FQGNSA. The CDR3 sequence is 13 residues long. The CDR3: CASGDRVGNEQFF. The covered CDR3 bases are TGTGCCAGCGGAGACAGGGTTGGCAATGAG.

Details on this clone: The read gets to within 3 residues of the CDR3 end, and the germline J gene fills in the rest. The chain employs TRBV29-1 and TRBJ1-2, with 11 positions matching TRBD1. This CDR3 has 14 amino acids. The V gene end was trimmed by 3 bases and the J gene end by 7 bases; junction bases not matched to a gene: 7. Germline loops: CDR1 SQVTM, CDR2 ANQGSEA. The sequenced CDR3 bases are TGCAGCGTTGAGGAGGGACAGGGGGTTGGTGGC. Translation gives CSVEEGQGVGG. The entire CDR3 reads CSVEEGQGVGGYTF.

Comment on this clone: The CDR3 is cut off 3 residues early in the read; its end comes from the germline J gene. V and J are TRBV11-2 and TRBJ2-1; TRBD1 is a possible D gene (6 bases). V lost 0 bases to trimming and J lost 5 bases, with 8 bases between them. The length of the CDR3 is 14 residues. Germline-derived CDR1 and CDR2 are SGHAT and FQNNGV. The chain's CDR3 is CASSLEAGDNEQFF. The CDR3 DNA, read in part, is TGTGCCAGCAGCTTAGAGGCAGGGGACAATGAG.

Comments on this clone: The CDR3 goes on 3 residues after the read ends, and that part is filled in from the germline J gene. V gene TRBV7-2 combines with J gene TRBJ2-5, with D possibly being TRBD1 (5 bases). The CDR3 has 15 amino acids. The V and J ends lost 0 bases and 5 bases respectively, with 13 bases between them. CDR1 is SGHTA and CDR2 is FQGNSA in the germline V gene. The sequenced CDR3 bases are TGTGCCAGCAGCTTAGCAGGGCAGGGTAGGGAGACC. Translation gives CASSLAGQGRET. Given in full, the CDR3 is CASSLAGQGRETQYF.

Of note for this clone: Coverage ceases 3 residues before the CDR3 finishes, and the germline J gene fills in the end. This sequence joins TRBV20-1 and TRBJ2-3, with D tentatively TRBD2 (6 bases). The CDR3 totals 16 residues. Trimming cost V 3 bases and J 0 bases, with 16 bases left between them. In germline, CDR1 is DFQATT, CDR2 SNEGSKA (reference sequence). The DNA read from the CDR3 is TGCAGTGCTAGTCTCTGGCGGGGTGCTAGCACAGATACG. It is translated as CSASLWRGASTDT. The CDR3 in its entirety is CSASLWRGASTDTQYF.

Comments on this clone: The sequenced fragment ends 3 residues before the CDR3 boundary, so the rest is inferred from the germline J gene. The chain carries TRBV20-1 and TRBJ2-7; maybe TRBD1 (6 bases). Germline V gene data show CDR1 as DFQATT and CDR2 as SNEGSKA (reference sequence). The V and J ends lost 0 bases and 2 bases respectively, with 20 bases between them. This CDR3 spans 17 amino acids. The chain's CDR3 is CSARDMEFGTTTYEQYF. The part of the CDR3 DNA that was read is TGCAGTGCTAGAGATATGGAGTTTGGGACAACAACCTACGAG.

On this clone: The read ends 3 residues shy of where the CDR3 ends; the end is completed using the germline J gene. The chain is built from TRBV20-1 and TRBJ2-1, with 9 bases fitting TRBD2. There are 14 residues in the CDR3. Trimming at V came to 6 bases and at J to 4 bases, leaving 7 bases not matched to a gene. Looked up from germline, CDR1 is DFQATT and CDR2 is SNEGSKA (reference sequence). The CDR3 DNA, read in part, is TGCAGTGCCCCTGTAGCGGGGGTATACAATGAG. Encoded protein: CSAPVAGVYNE. The full CDR3 reads CSAPVAGVYNEQFF.